This T cell receptor (beta chain) was documented in a study of cytomegalovirus exposure and HLA in healthy donors. General study points: According to a later analysis, most TCR beta chains associated with CMV appeared HLA-restricted.

PCR employed 60 Vbeta and 13 Jbeta primers. The method was immunoSEQ multiplex PCR; TCRdb's version includes in-frame clones alone and lacks a portion of them. The data hold 150,000 to 200,000 clones, with almost 85% observed a single time. In regard to this clone: The antigen is not known.

Sequencing was carried out using PBMCs. The TCR originated in a boy younger than 18 in good health and CMV-seronegative.

This chain's CDR3 is CASKRGTRGYTF. DNA of the CDR3: TGTGCCTCCAAGCGGGGGACAAGGGGCTACACCTTC. The rearrangement uses TRBV2 and TRBJ1-2, with a weak D call TRBD1 (6 bases). Trimming removed 11 bases at V and 8 bases at J, with 18 bases between. CDR3 length: 12 residues. In germline, CDR1 is SNHLY, CDR2 FYNNEI.